Following are 4 T cell receptor beta chains from one sample sequenced in a study of T cells expressing NK-cell markers. With the 5' RACE reads reprocessed, TCRdb shows one record per CDR3 protein and no DNA. The specimen's table records around 550,000 distinct CDR3 sequences. The sequenced sample consisted of blood T cells: a sorted CD56 or NKG2C T cell subset, CD4+ or CD8+ T cells, or bulk PBMC T cells (not recorded which). Receptors were obtained from a young man in good health.

CDR3 loop: CASSQAIGGDTEAFF. The rearrangement uses TRBV3-1 and TRBJ1-1. CDR3 length equals 15 residues. Germline-derived CDR1 and CDR2 are LGHDT and YNNKEL (reference sequence).

The gene calls are TRBV5-5 and TRBJ1-4. Germline loops: CDR1 SGHKS, CDR2 YYEKEE (reference sequence). The CDR3 covers 16 residues. This chain's CDR3 is CASSLSQARTNEKLFF.

The rearrangement uses TRBV7-9 and TRBJ1-2; TCRdb's D call of TRBD1 is untestable without DNA. Germline CDR1 reads SEHNR; CDR2 reads FQNEAQ (reference sequence). The CDR3 spans 15 residues. The CDR3 loop is CASSPDRGRDYGYTF. Together with reference TRBV7-9 and TRBJ1-2, the CDR3 gives the full variable domain: DTGVSQNPRHKITKRGQNVTFRCDPISEHNRLYWYRQTLGQGPEFLTYFQNEAQLEKSRLLSDRFSAERPKGSFSTLEIQRTEQGDSAMYLCASSPDRGRDYGYTFGSGTRLTVV.

The rearrangement joins TRBV12-3 or TRBV12-4 to TRBJ2-1; the TCRdb D gene call, TRBD2, has no DNA to confirm it. The CDR3 consists of 14 residues. This CDR3 reads CASSQGLAGISQFF.